What follows describes a single T cell receptor beta chain. Its specificity is not known. These data belong to a study of cytomegalovirus exposure and HLA in healthy donors. Study-wide context: Previous work identified 100 million or so unique TCR beta sequences from some 170 million T cells. Findings and limits, study-wide: An analysis done earlier found most TCR beta V segments productive about 87% or about 30% of the time. Later analysis associated a missense DCLRE1C variant with TCR beta V- and J-gene trimming.

Primers for the PCR totalled 60 Vbeta and 13 Jbeta. Assay: immunoSEQ multiplex PCR; the TCRdb copy retains only in-frame clones and omits some. Counted here are approximately 100,000 clones, 70% occurring once; the ten biggest clones make up about 11%. From germline, CDR1 is MNHNS and CDR2 SASEGT. This CDR3 is 14 amino acids long. Trimming removed 6 bases from V and 1 base from J; junction bases left unmatched: 5. The sequence was obtained from a man aged 40-55 years in good health and CMV-seropositive. The sample taken for sequencing was PBMCs. V and J are TRBV6-1 and TRBJ1-1, with 7 bases aligning to TRBD1. CDR3 DNA: TGTGCCAGCAGATCAGGGGGAGAGAACACTGAAGCTTTCTTT. It specifies CASRSGGENTEAFF.